This entry lists 3 T cell receptor beta chains sequenced from one sample in a study of cytomegalovirus exposure and HLA in healthy donors. 13 Jbeta primers and 60 Vbeta primers were used for the PCR. TCRdb's copy holds only in-frame clones and misses some; the assay was immunoSEQ multiplex PCR. The sample contains about 110,000 clones, 65% to 80% of which appear only once. Sequencing was performed on PBMCs. These receptors originate from a man in his sixties in good health and CMV-seronegative.

This rearrangement joins TRBV5-1 to TRBJ1-2; possible D gene TRBD1, 6 bases. V shed 4 bases and J shed 0 bases, with 10 bases lying between them. This CDR3 is built from 14 residues. CDR1 SGHRS and CDR2 YFSETQ come from the germline V gene. The CDR3 protein is CASSGDTSNYGYTF. The CDR3 region has the DNA TGCGCCAGCAGCGGGGACACCTCTAACTATGGCTACACCTTC.

The chain combines TRBV28 with TRBJ1-1, with 8 bases matching TRBD1. Trimming took 7 bases from V and 4 from J; bases not matched to a gene: 14. Germline V CDR1 and CDR2: MDHEN, SYDVKM. The CDR3 contains 16 residues. In nucleotides, the CDR3 is TGTGCCAGCAATCTGGGGGGAGCAGGGGGCATCACTGAAGCTTTCTTT. Protein product: CASNLGGAGGITEAFF.

The chain is built from TRBV4-1 and TRBJ1-4, with TRBD1 matching over 7 bases. CDR3 length: 18 amino acids. V lost 3 bases to trimming and J lost 0 bases; unmatched junction nucleotides: 10. Germline lookup yields CDR1 MGHRA and CDR2 YSYEKL. As DNA, the CDR3 is TGCGCCAGCAGCCACAAGAGGGGGCTTCGGGCAACTAATGAAAAACTGTTTTTT. It translates to CASSHKRGLRATNEKLFF.